These 8 T cell receptor beta chains came from one sample sequenced in a study of human T cells and chemical hapten exposure. TCRdb called the RACE reads again in MiXCR, with one record for every CDR3 protein. The data contain under 50,000 distinct CDR3 sequences, 6% to 9.5% of them seen just once; the ten biggest clones take up about 1.2%. Time point of the sample: pre-sensitization, week 0. This sample's treatment: therapeutic diphenylcyclopropenone sensitization with weekly scalp DPC. The sample here was whole blood, taken in connection with sensitization to the hapten diphenylcyclopropenone (DPC). These receptors originate from a woman between 45 and 65 years old with alopecia areata. Some clones in this sample may be carry-over from other donors' samples.

Ten or more counts support this clonotype. This chain uses TRBV12-3 or TRBV12-4 with TRBJ1-1; D perhaps matches TRBD1 (6 bases). The V end was cut by 6 bases, the J end by 2 bases, with 13 bases between. The CDR3 consists of 14 residues. The CDR3 bases are TGTGCCAGCAGACTAACAGGGCCCAACACTGAAGCTTTCTTT. It translates to CASRLTGPNTEAFF.

This clonotype came up many times. V gene TRBV11-2 combines with J gene TRBJ2-7; a weak D match, TRBD1 (6 bases). The CDR3 is 16 residues long. The V and J ends lost 4 bases and 6 bases respectively, with 22 bases between them. Germline V gene sequence: CDR1 SGHAT, CDR2 FQNNGV. CDR3 in DNA: TGTGCCAGCAGCTCCGTGCCAAAACAGGGCTGGGGCGAGCAGTACTTC. Translation: CASSSVPKQGWGEQYF.

This clonotype was counted many times. The chain links TRBV6-2 or TRBV6-3 to TRBJ2-7, with TRBD2 matching 12 bases. The J segment lost 4 bases and the V segment lost 0 bases, leaving 4 bases of the junction unmatched. This CDR3 region has 16 residues. Germline lookup yields CDR1 MNHEY and CDR2 SVGEGT. Here the CDR3 reads CASSYSLTSGSYEQYF. Here the CDR3 DNA reads TGTGCCAGCAGTTACTCCTTGACTAGCGGGAGTTACGAGCAGTACTTC.

The sample holds many counts of this clonotype. This rearrangement joins TRBV29-1 to TRBJ1-2; D is perhaps TRBD1 (5 bases). This CDR3 is built from 13 residues. Germline V gene sequence: CDR1 SQVTM, CDR2 ANQGSEA. The V end was cut by 5 bases, the J end by 3 bases, with 13 bases between. The CDR3 loop is CSVNSDSDYGYTF. CDR3 nucleotides: TGCAGCGTTAACTCCGACAGCGACTATGGCTACACCTTC.

This clonotype was counted ten times or more. The chain couples TRBV24-1 to TRBJ2-7, with 12 bases that match TRBD2. V was clipped by 10 bases and J by 1 base; unmatched bases: 1. CDR3 size: 13 residues. Germline V gives CDR1 KGHDR, CDR2 SFDVKD. CDR3 coding DNA: TGTGCCACGGGACTAGCGGGTTCCTACGAGCAGTACTTC. This encodes CATGLAGSYEQYF.

This clonotype showed up many times. The chain uses TRBV10-3 and TRBJ1-5; D gene unclear. The CDR3 length is 13 residues. Looked up from germline, CDR1 is ENHRY and CDR2 is SYGVKD. Deletions cut 6 bases from V and 7 bases from J, with 13 bases between. CDR3 protein: CAIRKGAGQPQHF. CDR3 nucleotides: TGTGCCATCAGGAAGGGCGCCGGGCAGCCCCAGCATTTT.

At least ten counts were recorded for this clonotype. This chain connects TRBV20-1 to TRBJ2-3; 7 nucleotides agree with TRBD1. CDR1 and CDR2 from the germline V gene are DFQATT and SNEGSKA (reference sequence). Losses at the gene ends were 6 bases for V and 5 bases for J; bases not matched to a gene: 5. The CDR3 extends over 12 amino acids. The CDR3 loop is CSAPRTGDTQYF. The CDR3 DNA sequence: TGCAGTGCACCCCGGACAGGAGATACGCAGTATTTT.

This clonotype was seen a single time. The chain joins TRBV28 to TRBJ2-7; D tentatively reads TRBD1 or TRBD2 (7 bases each). Germline V CDR1 and CDR2: MDHEN, SYDVKM. The CDR3 spans 13 residues. V lost 6 bases and J lost 3, with 12 bases in between. Here the CDR3 DNA reads TGTGCCAGCAGAACAGGGGAGGGCTACGAGCAGTACTTC. It specifies CASRTGEGYEQYF.